This T cell receptor (beta chain) was sequenced during a study of T-cell memory formation after mild COVID-19. Germline CDR1 is LGHNT and CDR2 is FRNRAP. CDR3 size: 13 residues. V gave up 7 bases and J gave up 3 bases, with 12 bases separating them. Libraries for TCRalpha and TCRbeta carried sample barcodes and unique molecular identifiers via 5'RACE. TCRdb called the 5' RACE reads again in MiXCR, with one record for every CDR3 protein. The repertoire has fewer than 50,000 distinct CDR3 sequences, more than 9% of them found once; the top ten carry over 9.5%. Study-level results: Confirmation of SARS-CoV-2 specificity was lacking for second-wave clones peaking day 37. The appearance of some responding clones in pre-infection memory suggested that cross-reactive memory joined.

This clonotype was seen a handful of times. Its target is unknown. This clonotype was sampled from an adult woman who had mild COVID-19 (a few samples of this study predate the infection). Cell type and time point are not known. The sample was PBMCs or a T cell subset sorted from them (not recorded which). The chain links TRBV12-5 to TRBJ2-5, with D unclear. Here the CDR3 reads CASAMGWEETQYF. The DNA for the CDR3 is TGTGCTAGTGCCATGGGGTGGGAAGAGACCCAGTACTTC. Combining the CDR3 with reference TRBV12-5 and TRBJ2-5 gives the whole variable domain DARVTQTPRHKVTEMGQEVTMRCQPILGHNTVFWYRQTMMQGLELLAYFRNRAPLDDSGMPKDRFSAEMPDATLATLKIQPSEPRDSAVYFCASAMGWEETQYFGPGTRLLVL.